Listed below are T cell receptor beta chains from one sample, sequenced in a study of regulatory T cells in long-lasting Graves disease. TCRdb fed the multiplex PCR reads into MiXCR, producing one record per CDR3 protein. This sample yields 700,000 or so distinct CDR3 sequences, of which around 30% are seen a single time; about 40% belongs to the top ten. Sequences were derived from peripheral blood mononuclear cells (PBMCs), sampled when the disease was refractory, from a patient treated with antithyroid drugs. The receptor source for this set is a female donor with Graves disease. The CDR3 runs from the conserved cysteine through the conserved F or W. Each record gives: D gene, V gene, clone size, J gene, CDR3 protein, CDR3 DNA. A D gene is named only where the DNA matches it firmly. Not all rows give a size; the values are once, few, many and, for expanded clones, a class.

d_call: TRBD1; v_call: TRBV3-1; clone_size: few; j_call: TRBJ1-2; cdr3_aa: CASSIRGQGAAGYTF; cdr3_nt: TGTGCCAGCAGCATCCGTGGACAGGGGGCAGCTGGCTACACCTTC
d_call: TRBD1; v_call: TRBV7-3; clone_size: NA; j_call: TRBJ1-1; cdr3_aa: CASSITTGGPYLIF; cdr3_nt: TGTGCCAGCAGCATTACGACAGGGGGCCCCTACTTGATCTTT
d_call: NA; v_call: TRBV19; clone_size: NA; j_call: TRBJ1-1; cdr3_aa: CASSIPAGLNTEAFF; cdr3_nt: TGTGCCAGTAGTATACCGGCAGGGCTGAACACTGAAGCTTTCTTT
d_call: NA; v_call: TRBV29-1; clone_size: few; j_call: TRBJ1-2; cdr3_aa: CSVRPGTYGYTF; cdr3_nt: TGCAGCGTACGGCCCGGGACCTATGGCTACACCTTC
d_call: NA; v_call: TRBV12-3/TRBV12-4; clone_size: NA; j_call: TRBJ1-3; cdr3_aa: CASGFVRGFGNTIYF; cdr3_nt: TGTGCCAGCGGGTTCGTAAGGGGATTTGGAAACACCATATATTTT
d_call: NA; v_call: TRBV29-1; clone_size: many; j_call: TRBJ2-5; cdr3_aa: CSVEDPGQFQETQYF; cdr3_nt: TGCAGCGTTGAAGACCCCGGACAGTTCCAAGAGACCCAGTACTTC
d_call: NA; v_call: TRBV19; clone_size: NA; j_call: TRBJ1-5; cdr3_aa: CASSTLQGQPQHF; cdr3_nt: TGTGCCAGTAGTACCCTCCAGGGGCAGCCCCAGCATTTT
d_call: NA; v_call: TRBV7-2; clone_size: few; j_call: TRBJ1-2; cdr3_aa: CASSLARASRVQGYTF; cdr3_nt: TGTGCCAGCAGCTTAGCCAGAGCGTCCAGGGTACAGGGCTACACCTTC
d_call: NA; v_call: TRBV20-1; clone_size: once; j_call: TRBJ2-5; cdr3_aa: CSASLAGPGQETQYF; cdr3_nt: TGCAGTGCTAGTCTGGCGGGGCCTGGCCAAGAGACCCAGTACTTC
d_call: NA; v_call: TRBV19; clone_size: NA; j_call: TRBJ1-4; cdr3_aa: CASSIRDKLFF; cdr3_nt: TGTGCCAGTAGTATCCGGGATAAACTGTTTTTT
d_call: TRBD1; v_call: TRBV20-1; clone_size: few; j_call: TRBJ1-5; cdr3_aa: CSATHGQGMVGNQPQHF; cdr3_nt: TGCAGTGCTACCCACGGACAGGGAATGGTGGGCAATCAGCCCCAGCATTTT
d_call: NA; v_call: TRBV6-5; clone_size: NA; j_call: TRBJ2-7; cdr3_aa: CASSYSSGARSSYEQYF; cdr3_nt: TGTGCCAGCAGTTACTCTTCGGGGGCGAGGTCTAGCTACGAGCAGTACTTC
d_call: TRBD1; v_call: TRBV11-2; clone_size: NA; j_call: TRBJ1-1; cdr3_aa: CASSPTRTGMNTEAFF; cdr3_nt: TGTGCCAGCAGCCCAACCCGGACAGGAATGAACACTGAAGCTTTCTTT
d_call: NA; v_call: TRBV20-1; clone_size: many; j_call: TRBJ1-1; cdr3_aa: CSARRDTEAFF; cdr3_nt: TGCAGTGCTAGAAGGGACACTGAAGCTTTCTTT
d_call: NA; v_call: TRBV29-1; clone_size: NA; j_call: TRBJ1-1; cdr3_aa: CSVHRYTEAFF; cdr3_nt: TGCAGCGTGCACCGATACACTGAAGCTTTCTTT
d_call: NA; v_call: TRBV28; clone_size: many; j_call: TRBJ1-4; cdr3_aa: CASSLYRDEKLFF; cdr3_nt: TGTGCCAGCAGCTTGTACAGGGATGAAAAACTGTTTTTT
d_call: NA; v_call: TRBV12-3/TRBV12-4; clone_size: NA; j_call: TRBJ1-4; cdr3_aa: CASSLDHGRSGLFF; cdr3_nt: TGTGCCAGCAGTCTCGATCACGGACGGTCGGGACTGTTTTTT
d_call: TRBD1; v_call: TRBV11-2; clone_size: NA; j_call: TRBJ1-2; cdr3_aa: CASSHPGGGGYTF; cdr3_nt: TGTGCCAGCAGCCATCCAGGGGGGGGTGGCTACACCTTC
d_call: NA; v_call: TRBV30; clone_size: NA; j_call: TRBJ1-1; cdr3_aa: CAWTLNGGSDAFF; cdr3_nt: TGTGCCTGGACTCTAAACGGGGGGTCTGATGCTTTCTTT
d_call: TRBD1; v_call: TRBV28; clone_size: few; j_call: TRBJ1-5; cdr3_aa: CASSSRDSGNQPQHF; cdr3_nt: TGTGCCAGCAGTTCCCGGGACAGTGGCAATCAGCCCCAGCATTTT
d_call: NA; v_call: TRBV12-3/TRBV12-4; clone_size: few; j_call: TRBJ2-2; cdr3_aa: CASTRGGTRGELFF; cdr3_nt: TGTGCCAGCACCAGGGGGGGGACGAGAGGGGAGCTGTTTTTT
d_call: NA; v_call: TRBV10-3; clone_size: few; j_call: TRBJ1-2; cdr3_aa: CAITPGQAYGYTF; cdr3_nt: TGTGCCATCACCCCTGGGCAGGCGTATGGCTACACCTTC
d_call: NA; v_call: TRBV12-3/TRBV12-4; clone_size: many; j_call: TRBJ1-1; cdr3_aa: CASRFGRETEAFF; cdr3_nt: TGTGCCAGCAGATTCGGGAGGGAGACTGAAGCTTTCTTT
d_call: TRBD1; v_call: TRBV5-1; clone_size: few; j_call: TRBJ1-5; cdr3_aa: CASSPLQGQGFYSNQPQHF; cdr3_nt: TGCGCCAGCAGCCCTCTCCAGGGACAGGGGTTCTATAGCAATCAGCCCCAGCATTTT
d_call: TRBD1; v_call: TRBV28; clone_size: many; j_call: TRBJ2-7; cdr3_aa: CASSLQGALREQYF; cdr3_nt: TGTGCCAGCAGTTTACAGGGGGCTTTGAGGGAGCAGTACTTC
d_call: NA; v_call: TRBV12-3/TRBV12-4; clone_size: many; j_call: TRBJ1-1; cdr3_aa: CASSFRRIEAFF; cdr3_nt: TGTGCCAGCAGTTTTCGAAGGATTGAAGCTTTCTTT
d_call: TRBD1; v_call: TRBV6-1; clone_size: few; j_call: TRBJ1-3; cdr3_aa: CASTRTGASGNTIYF; cdr3_nt: TGTGCCAGCACTAGGACAGGGGCCTCTGGAAACACCATATATTTT
d_call: TRBD2; v_call: TRBV20-1; clone_size: once; j_call: TRBJ2-3; cdr3_aa: CSARSGRDTQYF; cdr3_nt: TGCAGTGCTAGATCCGGGAGGGATACGCAGTATTTT
d_call: NA; v_call: TRBV5-1; clone_size: few; j_call: TRBJ1-1; cdr3_aa: CASSFRDTRDTEAFF; cdr3_nt: TGCGCCAGCAGCTTCCGTGACACCCGAGACACTGAAGCTTTCTTT
d_call: NA; v_call: TRBV11-2; clone_size: few; j_call: TRBJ2-7; cdr3_aa: CASSLDRTTSEQYF; cdr3_nt: TGTGCCAGCAGCTTAGACCGCACTACTTCCGAGCAGTACTTC
d_call: NA; v_call: TRBV7-6; clone_size: NA; j_call: TRBJ2-1; cdr3_aa: CASSLEAGGYNEQFF; cdr3_nt: TGTGCCAGCAGCTTAGAAGCCGGGGGCTACAATGAGCAGTTCTTC
d_call: TRBD1; v_call: TRBV10-2; clone_size: NA; j_call: TRBJ1-5; cdr3_aa: CASSETRQGGGNQPQHF; cdr3_nt: TGCGCCAGCAGTGAGACAAGACAGGGTGGTGGCAATCAGCCCCAGCATTTT
d_call: NA; v_call: TRBV29-1; clone_size: NA; j_call: TRBJ1-1; cdr3_aa: CSVRPEVNTEAFF; cdr3_nt: TGCAGCGTTAGGCCAGAAGTGAACACTGAAGCTTTCTTT
d_call: NA; v_call: TRBV27; clone_size: few; j_call: TRBJ2-5; cdr3_aa: CASREDPREQETQYF; cdr3_nt: TGTGCCAGCCGTGAGGACCCGAGGGAACAAGAGACCCAGTACTTC
d_call: NA; v_call: TRBV2; clone_size: NA; j_call: TRBJ2-7; cdr3_aa: CASIVPGDSYEQYF; cdr3_nt: TGTGCCAGCATTGTGCCGGGGGACTCCTACGAGCAGTACTTC
d_call: NA; v_call: TRBV13; clone_size: NA; j_call: TRBJ2-7; cdr3_aa: CASSQAVYEQYF; cdr3_nt: TGTGCCAGCAGCCAGGCGGTCTACGAGCAGTACTTC
d_call: TRBD2; v_call: TRBV19; clone_size: NA; j_call: TRBJ2-7; cdr3_aa: CASRPDPGLAGSEQYF; cdr3_nt: TGTGCCAGTAGACCCGATCCGGGACTAGCGGGCAGCGAGCAGTACTTC
d_call: NA; v_call: TRBV28; clone_size: few; j_call: TRBJ1-5; cdr3_aa: CAGGGLSQPQHF; cdr3_nt: TGCGCTGGCGGGGGCCTCAGTCAGCCCCAGCATTTT
d_call: NA; v_call: TRBV12-3/TRBV12-4; clone_size: many; j_call: TRBJ1-2; cdr3_aa: CASSPGTPVGNYGYTF; cdr3_nt: TGTGCCAGCAGCCCCGGGACCCCGGTGGGTAACTATGGCTACACCTTC
d_call: TRBD1; v_call: TRBV28; clone_size: few; j_call: TRBJ1-6; cdr3_aa: CASSTDRGPHPHF; cdr3_nt: TGTGCCAGCAGCACGGACAGGGGGCCACATCCCCACTTT
d_call: NA; v_call: TRBV10-1; clone_size: few; j_call: TRBJ2-2; cdr3_aa: CASGPNTGELFF; cdr3_nt: TGCGCCAGCGGTCCGAACACCGGGGAGCTGTTTTTT
d_call: NA; v_call: TRBV12-5; clone_size: NA; j_call: TRBJ1-1; cdr3_aa: CASGYPAAPEAFF; cdr3_nt: TGTGCTAGTGGTTACCCCGCGGCCCCTGAAGCTTTCTTT
d_call: TRBD1; v_call: TRBV11-1; clone_size: few; j_call: TRBJ2-7; cdr3_aa: CASSRTGQGTYEQYF; cdr3_nt: TGTGCCAGCAGCCGAACCGGACAGGGGACCTACGAGCAGTACTTC
d_call: NA; v_call: TRBV20-1; clone_size: NA; j_call: TRBJ1-1; cdr3_aa: CSASLPRTEAFF; cdr3_nt: TGCAGTGCTAGTCTCCCACGGACTGAAGCTTTCTTT
d_call: NA; v_call: TRBV3-1; clone_size: NA; j_call: TRBJ2-7; cdr3_aa: CASSQSKLESHEQYF; cdr3_nt: TGTGCCAGCAGCCAGTCGAAGCTTGAGAGCCACGAGCAGTACTTC
d_call: TRBD1; v_call: TRBV11-3; clone_size: NA; j_call: TRBJ1-1; cdr3_aa: CASSLRYHRGSVTEAFF; cdr3_nt: TGTGCCAGCAGCTTGAGATACCACAGGGGCTCAGTCACTGAAGCTTTCTTT
d_call: NA; v_call: TRBV2; clone_size: NA; j_call: TRBJ2-3; cdr3_aa: CASSELALGGTQYF; cdr3_nt: TGTGCCAGCAGTGAACTAGCCCTAGGGGGTACGCAGTATTTT
d_call: TRBD1; v_call: TRBV10-3; clone_size: few; j_call: TRBJ2-2; cdr3_aa: CAISSGQGAMRELFF; cdr3_nt: TGTGCCATCAGCTCGGGACAGGGGGCAATGCGGGAGCTGTTTTTT
d_call: NA; v_call: TRBV19; clone_size: NA; j_call: TRBJ1-5; cdr3_aa: CASKTADYSNQPQHF; cdr3_nt: TGTGCCAGTAAAACAGCGGACTATAGCAATCAGCCCCAGCATTTT
d_call: NA; v_call: TRBV2; clone_size: NA; j_call: TRBJ1-4; cdr3_aa: CASSGPGRTNEKLFF; cdr3_nt: TGTGCCAGCAGTGGGCCGGGCCGGACTAATGAAAAACTGTTTTTT
d_call: NA; v_call: TRBV7-9; clone_size: NA; j_call: TRBJ2-5; cdr3_aa: CASSHPSRERETQYF; cdr3_nt: TGTGCCAGCAGCCACCCATCGAGGGAAAGAGAGACCCAGTACTTC
d_call: TRBD1; v_call: TRBV28; clone_size: NA; j_call: TRBJ1-2; cdr3_aa: CASSPIGTVYTPSYGYTF; cdr3_nt: TGTGCCAGCAGTCCCATAGGGACAGTCTATACTCCGAGCTATGGCTACACCTTC
d_call: NA; v_call: TRBV6-1; clone_size: few; j_call: TRBJ2-7; cdr3_aa: CASRVFAYFSYEQYF; cdr3_nt: TGTGCCAGCAGGGTTTTTGCGTATTTCTCCTACGAGCAGTACTTC
d_call: NA; v_call: TRBV6-1; clone_size: NA; j_call: TRBJ1-3; cdr3_aa: CASRTSGNTIYF; cdr3_nt: TGTGCCAGCAGAACCTCTGGAAACACCATATATTTT
d_call: NA; v_call: TRBV5-4; clone_size: NA; j_call: TRBJ1-5; cdr3_aa: CASSSKGSNQPQHF; cdr3_nt: TGTGCCAGCAGCTCCAAGGGTAGCAATCAGCCCCAGCATTTT
d_call: NA; v_call: TRBV5-1; clone_size: NA; j_call: TRBJ1-6; cdr3_aa: CASSTNSSPLHF; cdr3_nt: TGTGCCAGCAGCACAAACAGTTCACCCCTCCACTTT
d_call: TRBD1; v_call: TRBV5-4; clone_size: NA; j_call: TRBJ2-2; cdr3_aa: CASSLTAGGTYTGELFF; cdr3_nt: TGTGCCAGCAGCTTAACGGCAGGGGGAACCTACACCGGGGAGCTGTTTTTT